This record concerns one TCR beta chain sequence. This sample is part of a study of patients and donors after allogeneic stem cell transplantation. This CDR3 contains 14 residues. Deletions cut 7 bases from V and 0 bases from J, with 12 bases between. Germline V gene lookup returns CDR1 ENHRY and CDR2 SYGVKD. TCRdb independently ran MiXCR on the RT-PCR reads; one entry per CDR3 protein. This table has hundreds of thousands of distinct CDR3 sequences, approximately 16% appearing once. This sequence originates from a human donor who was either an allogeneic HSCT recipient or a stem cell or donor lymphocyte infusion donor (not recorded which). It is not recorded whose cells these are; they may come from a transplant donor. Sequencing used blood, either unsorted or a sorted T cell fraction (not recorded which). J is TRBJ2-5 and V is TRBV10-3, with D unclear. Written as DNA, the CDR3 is TGTGCCATCAATCCCACGACGTACCAAGAGACCCAGTACTTC. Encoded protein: CAINPTTYQETQYF.